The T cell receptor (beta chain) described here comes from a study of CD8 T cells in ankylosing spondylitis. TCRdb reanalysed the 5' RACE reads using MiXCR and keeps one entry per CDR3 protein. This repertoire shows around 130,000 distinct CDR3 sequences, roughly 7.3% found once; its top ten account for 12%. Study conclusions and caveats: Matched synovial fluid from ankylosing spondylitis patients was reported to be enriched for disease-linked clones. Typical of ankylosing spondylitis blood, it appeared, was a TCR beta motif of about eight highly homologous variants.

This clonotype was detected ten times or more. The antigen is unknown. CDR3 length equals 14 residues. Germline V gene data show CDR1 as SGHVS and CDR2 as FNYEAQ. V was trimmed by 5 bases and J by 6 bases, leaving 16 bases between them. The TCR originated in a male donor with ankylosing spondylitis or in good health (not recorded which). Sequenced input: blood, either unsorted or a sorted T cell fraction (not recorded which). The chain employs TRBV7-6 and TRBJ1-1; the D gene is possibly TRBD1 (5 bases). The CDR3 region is CASSLWDRAPEAFF. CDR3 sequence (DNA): TGTGCCAGCAGCCTCTGGGACCGGGCCCCTGAAGCTTTCTTT.